This T cell receptor (beta chain) is from a study of blood T cell repertoires in COVID-19. Whole-study context: Nucleic acid was either cDNA or gDNA, and it came from T cells, B-cell-depleted T cells, or PBMCs.

CDR3 length: 18 residues. CDR1 and CDR2 from the germline V gene are MNHEY and SMNVEV (reference sequence). The trim removed 0 bases at V and 0 bases at J, leaving 4 bases unmatched. Per the original data handling: Reference gene primer amplification gave estimated nucleated cell counts. This table comes from immunoSEQ multiplex PCR, and its TCRdb copy is limited to in-frame clones, with some not included. Clonal size and the V and J genes are those of that table, whereas D and trimming came from the DNA. The table includes about 72,000 clones, 70% to 90% detected once. V gene TRBV27 combines with J gene TRBJ2-1; 11 nucleotides align to TRBD2. The receptor's source is a man in his 70s with active or convalescent COVID-19. The sequenced sample consisted of peripheral blood. This CDR3 reads CASSLSGGLAASYNEQFF. The CDR3 nucleotides read TGTGCCAGCAGTTTATCGGGGGGACTAGCGGCCTCCTACAATGAGCAGTTCTTC.